This TCR beta chain comes out of a study of shared clonotypes between healthy human individuals. At the level of the study: Two women and a few men aged 18 to 49 served as donors. Used for every donor were three CD4 naive, three CD4 memory, two CD8 naive and one CD8 memory plate.

Points from the study as a whole: There were few donors, and this limited the genetic and exposure-history diversity represented.

Of note for this clone: Its target is unknown.

Profiled with immunoSEQ multiplex PCR; TCRdb holds only in-frame clones, not every one. The repertoire consists of about 2 million clones, with 85% to 95% occurring once and the leading ten covering roughly 1%. CD8 cells regarded as naive lacked CD45RO, were positively chosen for CCR7, and omitted terminally differentiated effector memory CD45RA+ cells. There were only Caucasian adults among the donors, and all lived in Nashville, Tennessee. Sequencing was done on a sample of naive CD8+ T cells sorted from blood. This TCR came from a man between 18 and 35 years old in good health.

The CDR3 loop is CASSLAGGGPYEQYF. In DNA form, the CDR3 reads TGTGCCAGCAGCTTAGCTGGGGGGGGCCCCTACGAGCAGTACTTC. The V gene is TRBV7-9, the J gene TRBJ2-7, with D possibly being TRBD2 (7 bases). The V end was cut by 0 bases, the J end by 2 bases, with 11 bases between. The CDR3 sequence is 15 residues long. Per the germline V gene, CDR1 is SEHNR and CDR2 is FQNEAQ (reference sequence).